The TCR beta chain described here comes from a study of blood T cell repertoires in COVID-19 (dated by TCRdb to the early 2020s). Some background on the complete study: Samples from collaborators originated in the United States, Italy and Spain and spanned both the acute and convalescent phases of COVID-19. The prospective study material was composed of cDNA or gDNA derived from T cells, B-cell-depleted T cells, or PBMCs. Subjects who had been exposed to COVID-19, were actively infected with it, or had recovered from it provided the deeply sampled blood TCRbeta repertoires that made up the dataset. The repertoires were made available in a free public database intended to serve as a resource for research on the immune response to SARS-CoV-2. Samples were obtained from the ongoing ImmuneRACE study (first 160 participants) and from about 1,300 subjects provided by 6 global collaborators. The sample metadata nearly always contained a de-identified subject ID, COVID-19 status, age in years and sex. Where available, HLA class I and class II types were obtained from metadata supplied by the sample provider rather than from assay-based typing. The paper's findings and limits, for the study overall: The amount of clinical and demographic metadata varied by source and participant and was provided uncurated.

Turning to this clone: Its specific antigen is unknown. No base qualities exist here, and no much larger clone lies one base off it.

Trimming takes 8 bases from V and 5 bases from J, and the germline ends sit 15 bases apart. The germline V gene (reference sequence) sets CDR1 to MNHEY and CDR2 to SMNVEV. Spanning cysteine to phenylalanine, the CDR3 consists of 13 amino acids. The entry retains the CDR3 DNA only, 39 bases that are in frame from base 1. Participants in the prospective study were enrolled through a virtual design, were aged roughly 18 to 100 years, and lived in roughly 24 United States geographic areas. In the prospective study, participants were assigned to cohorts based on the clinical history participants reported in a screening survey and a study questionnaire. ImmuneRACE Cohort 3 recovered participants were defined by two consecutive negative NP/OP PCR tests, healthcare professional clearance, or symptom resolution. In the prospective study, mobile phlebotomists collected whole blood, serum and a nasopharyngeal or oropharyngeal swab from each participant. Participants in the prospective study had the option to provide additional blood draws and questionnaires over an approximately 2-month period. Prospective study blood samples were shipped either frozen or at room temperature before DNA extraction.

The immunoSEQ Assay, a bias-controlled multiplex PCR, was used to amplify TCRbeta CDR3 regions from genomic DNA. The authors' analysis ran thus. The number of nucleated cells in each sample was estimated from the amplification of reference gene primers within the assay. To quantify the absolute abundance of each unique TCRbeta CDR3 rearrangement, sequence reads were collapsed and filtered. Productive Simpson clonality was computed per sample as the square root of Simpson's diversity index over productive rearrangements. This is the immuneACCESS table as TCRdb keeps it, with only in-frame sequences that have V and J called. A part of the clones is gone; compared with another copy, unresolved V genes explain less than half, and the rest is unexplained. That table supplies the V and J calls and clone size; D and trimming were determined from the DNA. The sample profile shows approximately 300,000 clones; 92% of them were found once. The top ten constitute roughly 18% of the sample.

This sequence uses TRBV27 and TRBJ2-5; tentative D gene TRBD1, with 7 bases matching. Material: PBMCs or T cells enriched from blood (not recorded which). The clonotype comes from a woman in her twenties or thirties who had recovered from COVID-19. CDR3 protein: CASGARGRETQYF. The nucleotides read TGTGCCAGCGGGGCCAGGGGGAGGGAGACCCAGTACTTC.